Each of the 8 T cell receptor beta chains below was sequenced from the same sample in a study of early T cells in non-severe SARS-CoV-2 infection. TCRdb recomputed calls from the 5' RACE reads with MiXCR, one row per CDR3 protein. The table shows fewer than 120,000 distinct CDR3 sequences, with around 12% occurring only once. Sequenced material: whole blood, taken at baseline. The receptors come from an adult who was a healthcare worker with PCR-confirmed SARS-CoV-2 infection or an uninfected control (not recorded which).

In its sample, this clonotype was seen a few times. V and J are TRBV7-9 and TRBJ2-1; D remains ambiguous. This CDR3 has 13 amino acids. Trimming stripped 0 bases from V and 6 bases from J, with 6 bases between. CDR1 and CDR2 (germline): SEHNR, FQNEAQ (reference sequence). The CDR3 bases are TGTGCCAGCAGCTTAGCGCAAACCAATGAGCAGTTCTTC. This codes for CASSLAQTNEQFF.

The rearrangement uses TRBV12-3 or TRBV12-4 and TRBJ2-3; 7 bases are a match to TRBD1. V shed 9 bases and J 4 bases; nucleotides not matched to a gene: 7. The CDR3 contains 13 residues. DNA of the CDR3: TGTGCCAGTGGATACAGGGGATCAGATACGCAGTATTTT. Its translation is CASGYRGSDTQYF.

This clonotype showed up just a few times. The gene calls are TRBV30 and TRBJ1-1; tentatively, D is TRBD1 (5 bases). Trimming shortened V by 5 bases and J by 5 bases, and 12 bases separated the two germline ends. CDR3 length: 12 amino acids. Looked up from germline, CDR1 is GTSNPN and CDR2 is SVGIG (reference sequence). The DNA for the CDR3 is TGTGCCTGGGGGGCCACGGGGACTGAAGCTTTCTTT. Protein sequence: CAWGATGTEAFF.

This clonotype was observed a few times. V usage is TRBV28 and J usage is TRBJ2-7; TRBD2 agrees at 7 bases. Germline V gene data show CDR1 as MDHEN and CDR2 as SYDVKM. Trimming cost V 8 bases and J 7 bases; bases outside gene matches: 5. This CDR3 is 11 amino acids long. CDR3 DNA: TGTGCCAGCCGGGACTACTTAGAGCAGTACTTC. Its protein product is CASRDYLEQYF.

This clonotype was seen only a few times. This sequence joins TRBV29-1 and TRBJ1-1; D is possibly TRBD1 (6 bases). There are 12 residues in the CDR3. Trimming pared 8 bases from V and 0 bases from J, leaving 10 bases between. Germline lookup yields CDR1 SQVTM and CDR2 ANQGSEA. CDR3 in amino acids: CSSYRVNTEAFF. CDR3 DNA sequence: TGCAGCTCATACAGGGTGAACACTGAAGCTTTCTTT.

Only a few counts were recorded for this clonotype. The V call is TRBV6-6, the J call TRBJ1-1; D is unclear. The germline gives CDR1 MNHNY, CDR2 SVGAGI (reference sequence). V dropped 2 bases and J dropped 7 bases, with 20 bases sitting between them. There are 16 residues in the CDR3. CDR3 sequence: CASSYGGSGAKNEAFF. The CDR3 coding sequence is TGTGCCAGCAGTTACGGCGGTTCTGGCGCTAAGAATGAAGCTTTCTTT.

The chain is built from TRBV6-2 or TRBV6-3 and TRBJ2-5; D is undetermined. This CDR3 is built from 12 residues. The ends were cut back, 7 bases at V and 5 bases at J, with 11 bases in the middle. Per the germline V gene, CDR1 is MNHEY and CDR2 is SVGEGT. The CDR3 DNA reads TGTGCCAGCAATAATAGAGTTGAGACCCAGTACTTC. Translation gives CASNNRVETQYF.

This clonotype was seen a handful of times. The chain carries TRBV11-2 and TRBJ2-1, with D possibly matching TRBD2 (6 bases). Trimming removed 6 bases at V and 7 bases at J, with 13 bases between. This CDR3 is 13 amino acids long. Per germline, CDR1 SGHAT and CDR2 FQNNGV. The DNA of the CDR3 is TGTGCCAGCAGTCCGTCGGGGGTAAATGAGCAGTTCTTC. Its protein product is CASSPSGVNEQFF.